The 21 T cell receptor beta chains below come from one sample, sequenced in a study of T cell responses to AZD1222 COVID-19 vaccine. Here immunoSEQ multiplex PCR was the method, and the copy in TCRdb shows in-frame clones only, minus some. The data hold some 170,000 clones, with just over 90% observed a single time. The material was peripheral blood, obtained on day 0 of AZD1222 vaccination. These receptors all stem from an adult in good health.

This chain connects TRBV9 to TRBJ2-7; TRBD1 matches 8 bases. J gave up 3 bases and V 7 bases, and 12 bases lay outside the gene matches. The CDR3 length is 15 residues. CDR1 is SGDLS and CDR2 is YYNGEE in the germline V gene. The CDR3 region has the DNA TGTGCCAGCTCGAACAGGCCAGGGGGCTTCTACGAGCAGTACTTC. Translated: CASSNRPGGFYEQYF. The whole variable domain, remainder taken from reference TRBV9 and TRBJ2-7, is DSGVTQTPKHLITATGQRVTLRCSPRSGDLSVYWYQQSLDQGLQFLIQYYNGEERAKGNILERFSAQQFPDLHSELNLSSLELGDSALYFCASSNRPGGFYEQYFGPGTRLTVT.

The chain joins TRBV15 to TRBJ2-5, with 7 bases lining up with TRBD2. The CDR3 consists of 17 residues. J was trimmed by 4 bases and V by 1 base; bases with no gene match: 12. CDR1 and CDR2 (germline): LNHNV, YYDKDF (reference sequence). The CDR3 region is CATSRGLGGSPAETQYF. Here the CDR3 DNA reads TGTGCCACCAGCAGAGGATTGGGCGGGAGCCCGGCAGAGACCCAGTACTTC.

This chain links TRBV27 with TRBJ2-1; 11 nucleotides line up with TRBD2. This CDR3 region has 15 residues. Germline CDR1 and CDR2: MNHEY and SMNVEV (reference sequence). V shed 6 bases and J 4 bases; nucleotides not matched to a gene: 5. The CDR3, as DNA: TGTGCCAGCAGCTCCGGGACTAGCGGTTACAATGAGCAGTTCTTC. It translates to CASSSGTSGYNEQFF.

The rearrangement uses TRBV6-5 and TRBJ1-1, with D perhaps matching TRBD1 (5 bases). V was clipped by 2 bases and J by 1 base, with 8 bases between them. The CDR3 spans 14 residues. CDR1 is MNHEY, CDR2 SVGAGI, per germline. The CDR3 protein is CASSYGGKNTEAFF. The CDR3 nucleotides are TGTGCCAGCAGTTACGGGGGAAAGAACACTGAAGCTTTCTTT.

The CDR3 reads CAIRGRVGGTSANNEQFF. The CDR3 DNA follows: TGTGCCATCAGAGGGAGGGTCGGCGGGACTAGCGCTAACAATGAGCAGTTCTTC. This chain uses TRBV10-3 with TRBJ2-1; TRBD2 matches 10 bases. The J segment lost 5 bases and the V segment lost 6 bases, leaving 16 bases of the junction unmatched. Germline loops: CDR1 ENHRY, CDR2 SYGVKD. CDR3 size: 18 residues.

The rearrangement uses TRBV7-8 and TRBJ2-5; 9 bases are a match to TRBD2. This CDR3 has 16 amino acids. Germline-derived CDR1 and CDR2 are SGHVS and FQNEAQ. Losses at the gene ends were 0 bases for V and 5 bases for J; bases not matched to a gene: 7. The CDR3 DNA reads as TGTGCCAGCAGCTTAGCAGGTAGCGGGAGTGTCGAGACCCAGTACTTC. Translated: CASSLAGSGSVETQYF. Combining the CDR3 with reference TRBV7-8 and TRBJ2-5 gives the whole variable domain GAGVSQSPRYKVAKRGQDVALRCDPISGHVSLFWYQQALGQGPEFLTYFQNEAQLDKSGLPSDRFFAERPEGSVSTLKIQRTQQEDSAVYLCASSLAGSGSVETQYFGPGTRLLVL.

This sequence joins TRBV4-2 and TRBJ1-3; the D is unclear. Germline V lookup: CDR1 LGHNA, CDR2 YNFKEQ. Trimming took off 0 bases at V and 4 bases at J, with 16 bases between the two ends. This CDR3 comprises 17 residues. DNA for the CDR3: TGTGCCAGCAGCCAAGAGGTCAAGGGTTCGTCAGGAAACACCATATATTTT. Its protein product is CASSQEVKGSSGNTIYF.

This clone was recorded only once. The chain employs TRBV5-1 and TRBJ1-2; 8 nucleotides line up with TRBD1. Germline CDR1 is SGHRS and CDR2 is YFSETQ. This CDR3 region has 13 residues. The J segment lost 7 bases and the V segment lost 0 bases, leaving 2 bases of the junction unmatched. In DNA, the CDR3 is TGCGCCAGCAGCTTGGGGCAGGGGGCTGGCTACACCTTC. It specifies CASSLGQGAGYTF.

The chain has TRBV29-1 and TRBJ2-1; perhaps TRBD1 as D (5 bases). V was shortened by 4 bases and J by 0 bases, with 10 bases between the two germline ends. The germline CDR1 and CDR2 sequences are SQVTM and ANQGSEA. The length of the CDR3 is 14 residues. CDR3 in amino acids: CSVVQGHSYNEQFF. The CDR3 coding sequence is TGCAGCGTTGTCCAGGGCCACTCCTACAATGAGCAGTTCTTC.

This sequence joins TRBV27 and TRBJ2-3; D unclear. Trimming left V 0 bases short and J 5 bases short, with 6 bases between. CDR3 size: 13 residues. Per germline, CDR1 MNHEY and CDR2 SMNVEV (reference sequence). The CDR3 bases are TGTGCCAGCAGTTTATCTTGGGTAGATACGCAGTATTTT. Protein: CASSLSWVDTQYF.

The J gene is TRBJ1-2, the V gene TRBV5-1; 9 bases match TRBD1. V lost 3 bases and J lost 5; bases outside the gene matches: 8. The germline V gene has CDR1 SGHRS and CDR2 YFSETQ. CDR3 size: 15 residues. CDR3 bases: TGCGCCAGCAGCTCCTCTAGGACAGGGGAGTATGGCTACACCTTC. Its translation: CASSSSRTGEYGYTF.

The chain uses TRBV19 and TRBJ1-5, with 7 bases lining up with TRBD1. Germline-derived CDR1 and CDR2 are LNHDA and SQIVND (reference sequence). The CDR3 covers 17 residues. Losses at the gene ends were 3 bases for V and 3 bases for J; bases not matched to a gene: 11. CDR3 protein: CASSMSGRGTLNQPQHF. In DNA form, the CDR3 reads TGTGCCAGTAGTATGAGTGGCAGGGGGACCCTCAATCAGCCCCAGCATTTT.

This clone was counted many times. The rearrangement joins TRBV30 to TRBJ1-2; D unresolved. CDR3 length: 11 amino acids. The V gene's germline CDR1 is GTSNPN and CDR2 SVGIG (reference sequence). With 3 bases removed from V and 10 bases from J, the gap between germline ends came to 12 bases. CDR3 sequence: CAWSGGRFYTF. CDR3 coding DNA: TGTGCCTGGAGCGGCGGAAGGTTCTACACCTTC.

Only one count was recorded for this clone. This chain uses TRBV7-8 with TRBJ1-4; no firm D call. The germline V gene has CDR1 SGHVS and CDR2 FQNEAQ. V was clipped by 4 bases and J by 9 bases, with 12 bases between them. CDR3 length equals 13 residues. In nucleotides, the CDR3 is TGTGCCAGCAGCTCGACCGGGAGTAAAAAACTGTTTTTT. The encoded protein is CASSSTGSKKLFF.

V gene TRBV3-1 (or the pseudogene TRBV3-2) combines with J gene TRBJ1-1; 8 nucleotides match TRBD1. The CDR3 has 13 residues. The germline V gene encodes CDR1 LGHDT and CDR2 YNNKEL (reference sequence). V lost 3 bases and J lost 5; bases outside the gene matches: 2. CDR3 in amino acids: CASSHQGATEAFF. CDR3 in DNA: TGTGCCAGCAGCCACCAGGGGGCAACTGAAGCTTTCTTT.

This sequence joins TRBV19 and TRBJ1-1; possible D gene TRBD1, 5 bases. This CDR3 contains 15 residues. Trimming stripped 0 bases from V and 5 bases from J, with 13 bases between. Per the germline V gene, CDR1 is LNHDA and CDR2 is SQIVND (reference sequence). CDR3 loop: CASSIDPGVGTEAFF. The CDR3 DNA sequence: TGTGCCAGTAGTATAGATCCGGGGGTCGGGACTGAAGCTTTCTTT.

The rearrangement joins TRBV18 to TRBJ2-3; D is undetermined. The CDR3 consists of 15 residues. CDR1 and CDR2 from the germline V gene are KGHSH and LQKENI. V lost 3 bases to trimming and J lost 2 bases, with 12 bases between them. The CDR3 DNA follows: TGTGCCAGCTCACCGGGCGACATCCCCACAGATACGCAGTATTTT. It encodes CASSPGDIPTDTQYF.

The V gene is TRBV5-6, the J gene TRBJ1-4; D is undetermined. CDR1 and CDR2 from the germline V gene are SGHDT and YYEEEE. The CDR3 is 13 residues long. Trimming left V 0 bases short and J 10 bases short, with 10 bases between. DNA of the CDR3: TGTGCCAGCAGCTTGGACTCTCACGGAAAACTGTTTTTT. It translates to CASSLDSHGKLFF.

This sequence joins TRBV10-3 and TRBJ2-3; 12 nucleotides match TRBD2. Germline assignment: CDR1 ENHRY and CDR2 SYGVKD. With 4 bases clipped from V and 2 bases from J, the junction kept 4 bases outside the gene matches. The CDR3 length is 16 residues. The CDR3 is CAISGLAGAPTDTQYF. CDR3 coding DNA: TGTGCCATCAGTGGACTAGCGGGAGCCCCCACAGATACGCAGTATTTT.

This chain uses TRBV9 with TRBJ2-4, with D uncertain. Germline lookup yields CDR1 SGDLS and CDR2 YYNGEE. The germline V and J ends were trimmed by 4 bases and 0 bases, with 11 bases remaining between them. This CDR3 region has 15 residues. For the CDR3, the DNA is TGTGCCAGCAGCATCGCGGTAGGAGCCAAAAACATTCAGTACTTC. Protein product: CASSIAVGAKNIQYF.

Here the CDR3 reads CASSERVTASSYNEQFF. The CDR3 coding sequence is TGTGCCAGCAGTGAACGAGTTACGGCAAGCTCCTACAATGAGCAGTTCTTC. V and J are TRBV6-1 and TRBJ2-1; no reliable D call. The germline V gene encodes CDR1 MNHNS and CDR2 SASEGT. This CDR3 is built from 17 residues. V was shortened by 2 bases and J by 0 bases, with 14 bases between the two germline ends.